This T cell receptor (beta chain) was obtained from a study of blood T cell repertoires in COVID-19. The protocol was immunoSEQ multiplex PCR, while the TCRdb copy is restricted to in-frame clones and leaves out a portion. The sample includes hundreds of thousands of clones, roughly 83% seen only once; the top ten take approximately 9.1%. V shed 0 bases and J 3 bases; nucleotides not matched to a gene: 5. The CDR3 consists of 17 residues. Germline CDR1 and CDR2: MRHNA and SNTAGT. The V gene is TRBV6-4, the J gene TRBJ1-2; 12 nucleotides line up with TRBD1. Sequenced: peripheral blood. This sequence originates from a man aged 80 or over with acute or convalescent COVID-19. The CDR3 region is CASSDSGTGGYDYGYTF. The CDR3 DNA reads TGTGCCAGCAGTGACTCAGGGACAGGGGGCTATGACTATGGCTACACCTTC.